This TCR beta chain comes out of a study of blood T cell repertoires in COVID-19. About the study: T cells, B-cell-depleted T cells, or PBMCs provided the cDNA or gDNA that served as material.

Measured with immunoSEQ multiplex PCR; TCRdb has only the in-frame clones, and not every one. The profile shows approximately 180,000 clones, about 85% of them singletons. The CDR3 spans 14 residues. CDR1 and CDR2 (germline): SNHLY, FYNNEI. Trimming took 8 bases from V and 4 from J, leaving 15 bases between them. Material for sequencing was peripheral blood. The source of this sequence is a man aged 60 to 69 with active or convalescent COVID-19. The chain employs TRBV2 and TRBJ1-5; D may be TRBD1 (6 bases). The CDR3 sequence: CASSKQGSNQPQHF. The CDR3 DNA is TGTGCCAGCTCCAAACAGGGATCGAATCAGCCCCAGCATTTT.